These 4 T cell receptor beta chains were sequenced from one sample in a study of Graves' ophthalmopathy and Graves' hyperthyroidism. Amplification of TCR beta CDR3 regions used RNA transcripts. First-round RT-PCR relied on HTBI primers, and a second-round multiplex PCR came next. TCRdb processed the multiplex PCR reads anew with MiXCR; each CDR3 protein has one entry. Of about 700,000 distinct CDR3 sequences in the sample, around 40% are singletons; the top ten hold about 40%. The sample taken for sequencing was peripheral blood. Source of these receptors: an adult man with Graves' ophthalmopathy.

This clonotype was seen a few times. In DNA form, the CDR3 reads TGCAGTGCTAGAGAGAGGGCAGCCACCAAGGACACTGAAGCTTTCTTT. Protein sequence: CSARERAATKDTEAFF. This chain joins TRBV20-1 and TRBJ1-1, with D hard to call. The CDR3 runs to 16 residues. Trimming took off 0 bases at V and 3 bases at J, with 17 bases between the two ends. Germline values: CDR1 DFQATT, CDR2 SNEGSKA (reference sequence).

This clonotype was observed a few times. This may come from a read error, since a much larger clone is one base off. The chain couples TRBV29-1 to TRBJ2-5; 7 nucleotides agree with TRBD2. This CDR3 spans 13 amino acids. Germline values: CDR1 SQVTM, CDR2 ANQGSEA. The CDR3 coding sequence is TGCAGCATTGAATCAGGGAGGGAAGAGACCCAGTACTTC. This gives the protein CSIESGREETQYF.

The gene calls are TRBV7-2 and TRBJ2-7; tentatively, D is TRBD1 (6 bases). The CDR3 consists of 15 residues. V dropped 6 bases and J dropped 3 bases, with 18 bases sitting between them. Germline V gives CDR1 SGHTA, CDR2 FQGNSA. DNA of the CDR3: TGTGCCAGCAGTTTACAACAGGGCCCCTTCTACGAGCAGTACTTC. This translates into CASSLQQGPFYEQYF.

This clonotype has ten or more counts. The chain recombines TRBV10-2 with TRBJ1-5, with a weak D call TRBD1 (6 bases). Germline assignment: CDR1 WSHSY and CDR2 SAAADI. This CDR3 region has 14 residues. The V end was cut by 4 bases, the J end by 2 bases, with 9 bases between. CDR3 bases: TGCGCCAGCAGTGCCAGGGGCGGCAATCAGCCCCAGCATTTT. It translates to CASSARGGNQPQHF.